Here is one T cell receptor beta chain with its context. The clone's antigen remains unknown. Base qualities were left out, and no much larger clone turns up one base away. The cohort was made up of several hundred healthy bone marrow donors. All cohort members were sampled while nominally healthy, although unrecorded immune exposures were likely present. The donor tested CMV seropositive, placing the donor among the 290 or so seropositive members of the cohort. Every donor gave a peripheral blood sample, and the peripheral blood mononuclear cells from that sample were used for TCR beta sequencing. The Qiagen DNeasy Blood Extraction Kit was used to extract genomic DNA from the blood cell samples. These data originate in a study of cytomegalovirus exposure and HLA in healthy donors (dated by TCRdb to about 2017). Looking at the study overall: In an earlier analysis of fewer than 750 of the donors, 276 Gb of sequence data and some 120 million unique TCR beta sequences from approximately 180 million T cells were reported. An early release covering over 500 HLA-typed donors comprised 250 to 350 gigabases of sequencing data and about 90 million unique TCR sequences. The study profiled the T cell repertoires of under 700 subjects by immunosequencing and related them to cytomegalovirus serostatus. Along with the roughly 700-subject first cohort, a separate validation cohort of over a hundred different subjects was used. To predict cytomegalovirus infection status, the study combined high-throughput TCR immunosequencing, statistical association of individual TCRs with disease status, and machine learning. Of the 300 to 400 genotyped donors, 65% to 90% fell in the genetic ancestry cluster associated with self-reported Caucasian donors. Across about 370 genotyped donors of the cohort, an average of roughly 250,000 unique TCR beta nucleotide sequences per donor were sequenced, and roughly 20% of those sequences were non-productive. HLA typing covered class I and class II loci at four-digit resolution. The study aimed to test whether signatures of past pathogen exposure could be identified by cataloging public T cell receptors. All discovery cohort repertoires had been generated using a single sequencing platform. A later analysis re-analyzed previously published TCR beta repertoires from 650 to 800 donors and added high-resolution HLA genotyping to study TCR occurrence patterns. An earlier analysis of roughly 600 of the donors used high-throughput TCR beta sequencing to judge whether each TCR beta V gene segment behaved as functional or pseudogenic. In a later genetic analysis, genome-wide SNP genotypes for about three fifths of the roughly 670 donors were used, and that subset was treated as a discovery cohort. Donor age, sex, ethnicity and CMV serostatus were collected together with the repertoire data. A handful of DR-DQ haplotypes were handled as single units for association and clustering because linkage in the cohort was strong. Rather than using new phenotypic data, the later analysis identified candidate immune exposures from TCR beta sequences and from how often those sequences occurred across donors. The number of donors typed differed by locus, with about 629-630 for A, B, C, DRB1 and DQB1, roughly 520 for DQA1, 600 to 610 for DPA1, and some 440 for DPB1. General conclusions and limits of the study: A further reported finding was that TCR beta sequences accurately predicted the HLA-A and HLA-B alleles for most subjects in the first cohort. In a later analysis, about 16,000 TCR beta sequences were associated with specific HLA alleles at a false discovery rate of 0.05. Most CMV-associated TCR beta chains appeared to be HLA-restricted in a later analysis, and the HLA associations seemed to be driven largely by CMV exposure. Because HLA typing was unavailable for some donors at each locus, only the typed subset was used in association tests. Assigning TCR associations to individual alleles was difficult when HLA alleles, especially DR and DQ, strongly co-occurred. While some public TCRs were present in many individuals, most TCR sequences turned up only very rarely across donors. In a later analysis, TCR association rates were found to vary across HLA loci, with the most associated TCRs seen for DRB1 alleles and the fewest for HLA-C alleles. A later genetic analysis associated a missense DCLRE1C variant with V-gene and J-gene trimming of TCR beta chains, and an independent cohort replicated the association. Only TCR beta chains were sequenced in this cohort, and the absence of alpha or paired-chain data limited detectable features. Compared with the roughly 720-donor mean, donors in an Asian-associated ancestry cluster had fewer N-insertions in productive TCRs, according to a later genetic analysis. A few of the identified cytomegalovirus-associated TCR beta chains were confirmed in vitro to be specific for cytomegalovirus antigens. In an earlier analysis of over 550 of the donors, most TCR beta V segments were observed in productive rearrangements about 87% or about 30% of the time, broadly matching IMGT annotations. A cluster of highly shared sequence variants was judged likely to represent a technical artifact of the sequencing pipeline. In a later analysis, HLA-associated TCR beta chains were found to be more clonally expanded and to have lower generation probabilities than equally common non-associated chains. Sequencing depth was assumed to be roughly uniform across donors in the presence/absence analyses, though that assumption may not hold. A total of fewer than 200 TCR beta chains were listed by the study as associated with cytomegalovirus. Some IMGT-functional V segments, including TRBV6-2 and TRBV6-3, could not be told apart with the 87-base-pair reads, so those segments were excluded. The classifier was reported to diagnose cytomegalovirus status with high specificity and sensitivity in both the original and validation cohorts. Because counts were too low, roughly 18 rarely observed V segments, including chromosome 9 orphons, were left out of the earlier analysis of some 640 of the donors. Correlated functional status among segregating V segments might reflect linkage disequilibrium, but an unknown experimental factor could not be ruled out. For the cohort, immune exposure information was limited to CMV serostatus. In a later analysis, several top co-occurrence clusters were reported to appear linked to parvovirus B19, influenza, CMV and Epstein-Barr virus. The authors suggested that the approach could potentially be generalized to other disease states and immunological phenotypes.

Preparation of the library involved the immunoSEQ multiplex PCR assay. A mixture of 60 forward primers for TCR Vbeta segments and 13 reverse primers for TCR Jbeta segments was used in the multiplex PCR. A multiplex PCR assay on genomic DNA amplified the CDR3 region of rearranged TCR beta genes. Amplified TCR beta libraries were sequenced as 87-base-pair reads on the Illumina HiSeq System. As for the original processing: Across the roughly 640 repertoires, a later analysis counted 80 million or so unique TCR beta chains, around 10 million of which were shared by at least two donors. Raw reads were error-corrected and collapsed into unique sequences with a nearest-neighbor algorithm that merged closely related sequences to remove PCR and sequencing errors. Alignment of CDR3 sequences to IMGT reference sequences was used to assign V, D and J gene segments. For a sequence to be retained, a match of at least six nucleotides was required to both a V gene segment and a J gene segment. A rearrangement counted as productive if the CDR3 had no stop codons and remained in frame with V and J, and every other rearrangement counted as non-productive. Following IMGT convention, CDR3 was defined as the stretch from the second conserved V-encoded cysteine to the conserved J-encoded phenylalanine. Sequences without an unambiguous match to a single V gene segment were excluded from the earlier analysis of over 500 of the donors. In an earlier analysis of roughly 500 of the donors, V segments were called functional above 56.7% productive rearrangements and were called segregating when the between-donor standard deviation exceeded 5%. A statistical classification framework was developed to diagnose cytomegalovirus status using the catalog of TCR beta chain sequences. In a later analysis, V and J genes were assigned by comparing TCR nucleotide sequences against IMGT/GENE-DB human TR gene sequences. In a later analysis, CDR3 sequences and most-parsimonious VDJ recombination scenarios were assigned using the TCRdist pipeline. In a later analysis, every TCR beta chain was defined by the combination of its CDR3 amino acid sequence and its V-gene family, and reads without a unique V-gene family were dropped. In a later analysis, approximately 640 highly shared, low-generation-probability nucleotide sequences were removed to address suspected cross-contamination and a sequencing artifact. A later analysis calculated a clonal expansion index for each public chain from normalized within-repertoire ranks of inferred template counts. Generation probabilities in a later analysis came from a VDJ recombination model fitted to out-of-frame rearrangements, and those results were checked against IGoR. A later analysis scored TCR-TCR, TCR-HLA and TCR-CMV co-occurrence with hypergeometric tests, applying a repertoire-size bias correction to TCR pairs. False discovery rates were estimated in a later analysis by permuting HLA or CMV assignments 20 times. A later analysis grouped co-occurring TCRs with DBSCAN, adding TCRdist sequence similarity when clustering within HLA-allele-positive subsets. Repertoires with fewer than 30,000 or more than 120,000 public chains, plus five repertoires with anomalous nucleotide sharing, were excluded from co-occurrence clustering. TCRdb took over this immuneACCESS table, retaining in-frame rearrangements with V and J assigned. Such tables are incomplete; in checked studies, under half of the missing clones stem from an unresolved V gene, and the remainder is unexplained. Clone size and V and J calls were adopted from that table, with D and trimming inferred from the DNA. Counted in this sample were about 130,000 clones; over 70% of them appeared once. The top ten constitute approximately 3.8% of the sample.

Trimming costs V 0 bases and J 1 base, and their ends lie 9 bases apart. CDR1 and CDR2 were assigned from the germline V gene as LGHNA and YNFKEQ. From cysteine to phenylalanine, the CDR3 is 15 amino acids long. The DNA shown is the 45-base CDR3, in frame from base 1. The source material was PBMCs. The sequence derives from a man in his forties or fifties in good health and CMV-seropositive. This sequence uses TRBV4-2 and TRBJ1-1; no D gene call is confident. The CDR3 is CASSQDARGNTEAFF. The base sequence is TGTGCCAGCAGCCAAGATGCTCGAGGGAACACTGAAGCTTTCTTT.